What follows is one TCR beta chain and its context. Its antigen is not identified. Trimming left V 4 bases short and J 2 bases short, with 21 bases between. The length of the CDR3 is 17 residues. Germline-derived CDR1 and CDR2 are SGHDT and YYEEEE. Assay: immunoSEQ multiplex PCR; the TCRdb copy retains only in-frame clones and omits some. The data hold around 63,000 clones, with roughly 86% observed a single time. The data stem from a study of identifying expanded T cells in peripheral blood. Findings of the study overall: Technical replicates showed roughly 1.2 changed clones; roughly two weeks 15 to 20; four weeks 19. Approximately two-week clone count variance significantly increased as total template count grew.

This rearrangement joins TRBV5-6 to TRBJ1-2; perhaps TRBD1 as D (6 bases). Input material: blood. The clonotype originates from a person between 18 and 69 years old in good health. The chain's CDR3 is CASSLAGTPDDNYGYTF. The DNA for the CDR3 is TGTGCCAGCAGCCTAGCCGGGACACCTGACGACAACTATGGCTACACCTTC.